This is a list of T cell receptor beta chains from one sample in a study of blood T cell repertoires in COVID-19. The table came from immunoSEQ multiplex PCR; TCRdb's copy has only in-frame clones and leaves some out. The data show around 200,000 clones, around 80% seen once. Material: peripheral blood. These receptors were obtained from a man aged 30 to 45 with active or convalescent COVID-19. CDR3s include the opening cysteine and the closing phenylalanine or tryptophan. The order of the fields is CDR3 protein, CDR3 DNA, CDR3 length, D gene, J gene, clone size, V gene. D genes are given only for firm matches. Some rows have no size entry. The others give once, few or many, or a class for an expanded clone.

cdr3_aa: CASSQAGSGTTGTDTQYF; cdr3_nt: TGTGCCAGCAGCCAAGCAGGCAGCGGGACCACGGGGACAGATACGCAGTATTTT; cdr3_length: 18; d_call: TRBD2; j_call: TRBJ2-3; clone_size: -; v_call: TRBV3-1/TRBV3-2
cdr3_aa: CASSVRGGDGYTF; cdr3_nt: TGTGCCAGCAGCGTTCGGGGAGGCGATGGCTACACCTTC; cdr3_length: 13; d_call: -; j_call: TRBJ1-2; clone_size: -; v_call: TRBV9
cdr3_aa: CAWSVLQGAEAFF; cdr3_nt: TGTGCCTGGAGTGTACTACAGGGGGCTGAAGCTTTCTTT; cdr3_length: 13; d_call: TRBD1; j_call: TRBJ1-1; clone_size: -; v_call: TRBV30
cdr3_aa: CASSQVGTGGAGETQYF; cdr3_nt: TGTGCCAGCAGCCAAGTGGGGACAGGGGGCGCAGGGGAGACCCAGTACTTC; cdr3_length: 17; d_call: TRBD1; j_call: TRBJ2-5; clone_size: -; v_call: TRBV3-1/TRBV3-2
cdr3_aa: CASSPPGGASYEQYF; cdr3_nt: TGTGCCAGCTCACCTCCAGGGGGCGCCTCCTACGAGCAGTACTTC; cdr3_length: 15; d_call: TRBD1; j_call: TRBJ2-7; clone_size: -; v_call: TRBV18
cdr3_aa: CASSYRENTEAFF; cdr3_nt: TGTGCCAGCTCTTACAGGGAGAACACTGAAGCTTTCTTT; cdr3_length: 13; d_call: -; j_call: TRBJ1-1; clone_size: -; v_call: TRBV27
cdr3_aa: CASSKLRQGPPYGYTF; cdr3_nt: TGTGCCAGCAGCAAACTTCGACAGGGGCCACCATATGGCTACACCTTC; cdr3_length: 16; d_call: -; j_call: TRBJ1-2; clone_size: -; v_call: TRBV21-1
cdr3_aa: CAWSHNTEAFF; cdr3_nt: TGTGCCTGGAGCCATAACACTGAAGCTTTCTTT; cdr3_length: 11; d_call: -; j_call: TRBJ1-1; clone_size: -; v_call: TRBV30
cdr3_aa: CASSKFRASSSPQETQYF; cdr3_nt: TGTGCCAGCAGCAAATTCCGCGCTAGCTCGAGTCCCCAAGAGACCCAGTACTTC; cdr3_length: 18; d_call: -; j_call: TRBJ2-5; clone_size: -; v_call: TRBV21-1
cdr3_aa: CASSRDRGTEAFF; cdr3_nt: TGTGCCAGCAGCCGGGACAGGGGTACTGAAGCTTTCTTT; cdr3_length: 13; d_call: TRBD1; j_call: TRBJ1-1; clone_size: -; v_call: TRBV3-1/TRBV3-2
cdr3_aa: CASMGRRDGYTF; cdr3_nt: TGTGCCAGCATGGGGCGCCGAGATGGCTACACCTTC; cdr3_length: 12; d_call: -; j_call: TRBJ1-2; clone_size: -; v_call: TRBV2
cdr3_aa: CASSPYPGGDGNYGYTF; cdr3_nt: TGTGCCAGCAGTCCCTACCCCGGAGGGGATGGTAACTATGGCTACACCTTC; cdr3_length: 17; d_call: -; j_call: TRBJ1-2; clone_size: -; v_call: TRBV27
cdr3_aa: CAWSASWGEGEAFF; cdr3_nt: TGTGCCTGGAGTGCCTCCTGGGGGGAGGGTGAAGCTTTCTTT; cdr3_length: 14; d_call: -; j_call: TRBJ1-1; clone_size: -; v_call: TRBV30
cdr3_aa: CASSPVGGGHNEQFF; cdr3_nt: TGTGCCAGTAGTCCCGTGGGCGGAGGCCACAATGAGCAGTTCTTC; cdr3_length: 15; d_call: -; j_call: TRBJ2-1; clone_size: -; v_call: TRBV19
cdr3_aa: CASSQNNNQPQHF; cdr3_nt: TGTGCCAGCAGTCAGAACAACAATCAGCCCCAGCATTTT; cdr3_length: 13; d_call: -; j_call: TRBJ1-5; clone_size: -; v_call: TRBV6-5
cdr3_aa: CASSPSDSSASMNTEAFF; cdr3_nt: TGTGCCAGCAGCCCCAGTGACAGTTCAGCCAGTATGAACACTGAAGCTTTCTTT; cdr3_length: 18; d_call: -; j_call: TRBJ1-1; clone_size: few; v_call: TRBV9
cdr3_aa: CASSQSRSAGDEKLFF; cdr3_nt: TGCGCCAGCAGCCAGTCGCGGAGCGCGGGGGATGAAAAACTGTTTTTT; cdr3_length: 16; d_call: -; j_call: TRBJ1-4; clone_size: -; v_call: TRBV4-1
cdr3_aa: CASSQDTGNTEAFF; cdr3_nt: TGCGCCAGCAGCCAAGACACAGGAAACACTGAAGCTTTCTTT; cdr3_length: 14; d_call: -; j_call: TRBJ1-1; clone_size: -; v_call: TRBV4-3
cdr3_aa: CASSLDSDTQYF; cdr3_nt: TGCGCCAGCAGCTTGGATTCGGATACGCAGTATTTT; cdr3_length: 12; d_call: -; j_call: TRBJ2-3; clone_size: few; v_call: TRBV5-1
cdr3_aa: CASSFPDRAYTEAFF; cdr3_nt: TGTGCCAGCAGCTTCCCGGACAGGGCCTACACTGAAGCTTTCTTT; cdr3_length: 15; d_call: TRBD1; j_call: TRBJ1-1; clone_size: -; v_call: TRBV11-3
cdr3_aa: CASSSRTGGAEAFF; cdr3_nt: TGTGCCAGCAGCTCCCGGACAGGAGGGGCCGAAGCTTTCTTT; cdr3_length: 14; d_call: TRBD1; j_call: TRBJ1-1; clone_size: -; v_call: TRBV5-4
cdr3_aa: CASSQYSGFNQPQHF; cdr3_nt: TGTGCCAGCAGCCAATATTCAGGATTCAATCAGCCCCAGCATTTT; cdr3_length: 15; d_call: -; j_call: TRBJ1-5; clone_size: -; v_call: TRBV14
cdr3_aa: CAISDFTGSGNTIYF; cdr3_nt: TGTGCCATCAGTGACTTTACAGGGTCTGGAAACACCATATATTTT; cdr3_length: 15; d_call: -; j_call: TRBJ1-3; clone_size: once; v_call: TRBV10-3
cdr3_aa: CASSDQGAAENIQYF; cdr3_nt: TGCGCCAGCAGCGACCAGGGGGCGGCGGAAAACATTCAGTACTTC; cdr3_length: 15; d_call: TRBD1; j_call: TRBJ2-4; clone_size: -; v_call: TRBV4-1
cdr3_aa: CASSKTDRDGLGYTF; cdr3_nt: TGTGCCAGCTCAAAAACGGACAGGGATGGTCTTGGCTACACCTTC; cdr3_length: 15; d_call: TRBD1; j_call: TRBJ1-2; clone_size: -; v_call: TRBV18
cdr3_aa: CASSPPSGQLAKNIQYF; cdr3_nt: TGTGCCAGCTCACCACCGTCGGGACAGCTAGCCAAAAACATTCAGTACTTC; cdr3_length: 17; d_call: TRBD1; j_call: TRBJ2-4; clone_size: -; v_call: TRBV18
cdr3_aa: CASSISITGELFF; cdr3_nt: TGTGCCAGTAGTATTAGTATAACCGGGGAGCTGTTTTTT; cdr3_length: 13; d_call: -; j_call: TRBJ2-2; clone_size: -; v_call: TRBV19
cdr3_aa: CATSAQPGTGKRGELFF; cdr3_nt: TGTGCCACCAGTGCCCAACCGGGGACAGGGAAACGCGGGGAGCTGTTTTTT; cdr3_length: 17; d_call: TRBD1; j_call: TRBJ2-2; clone_size: -; v_call: TRBV24-1
cdr3_aa: CAISESMAGVPDTQYF; cdr3_nt: TGTGCCATCAGTGAGTCGATGGCGGGAGTGCCAGATACGCAGTATTTT; cdr3_length: 16; d_call: TRBD2; j_call: TRBJ2-3; clone_size: -; v_call: TRBV10-3
cdr3_aa: CASSLGPGTGSGYGYTF; cdr3_nt: TGTGCCAGCAGCTTAGGCCCCGGGACAGGATCTGGCTATGGCTACACCTTC; cdr3_length: 17; d_call: TRBD1; j_call: TRBJ1-2; clone_size: -; v_call: TRBV7-3
cdr3_aa: CASSSGQVDSPLHF; cdr3_nt: TGCGCCAGCAGCTCGGGACAGGTTGATTCACCCCTCCACTTT; cdr3_length: 14; d_call: TRBD1; j_call: TRBJ1-6; clone_size: -; v_call: TRBV5-1
cdr3_aa: CASSLYRRGSWGRFDNEQFF; cdr3_nt: TGTGCCAGCAGCCTCTACCGGCGGGGGTCTTGGGGGCGGTTCGACAATGAGCAGTTCTTC; cdr3_length: 20; d_call: -; j_call: TRBJ2-1; clone_size: -; v_call: TRBV5-4
cdr3_aa: CASSSPSTGTGTEAFF; cdr3_nt: TGCGCCAGCAGCTCCCCCTCGACCGGGACAGGGACTGAAGCTTTCTTT; cdr3_length: 16; d_call: TRBD1; j_call: TRBJ1-1; clone_size: -; v_call: TRBV5-1
cdr3_aa: CASSENIGQGKGYTF; cdr3_nt: TGCGCCAGCAGTGAGAACATCGGACAGGGCAAAGGCTACACCTTC; cdr3_length: 15; d_call: TRBD1; j_call: TRBJ1-2; clone_size: -; v_call: TRBV10-1
cdr3_aa: CAWSVTRGNTEAFF; cdr3_nt: TGTGCCTGGAGTGTAACCAGGGGGAACACTGAAGCTTTCTTT; cdr3_length: 14; d_call: -; j_call: TRBJ1-1; clone_size: -; v_call: TRBV30
cdr3_aa: CASSRQGWEKLFF; cdr3_nt: TGTGCCAGCAGCCGACAGGGATGGGAAAAACTGTTTTTT; cdr3_length: 13; d_call: TRBD1; j_call: TRBJ1-4; clone_size: -; v_call: TRBV12-3/TRBV12-4
cdr3_aa: CASSPRGTYEQYF; cdr3_nt: TGTGCCAGCAGTCCCCGGGGAACCTACGAGCAGTACTTC; cdr3_length: 13; d_call: -; j_call: TRBJ2-7; clone_size: -; v_call: TRBV12-3/TRBV12-4
cdr3_aa: CASSVGQGAGNTIYF; cdr3_nt: TGTGCCAGCAGCGTAGGACAGGGGGCTGGAAACACCATATATTTT; cdr3_length: 15; d_call: TRBD1; j_call: TRBJ1-3; clone_size: -; v_call: TRBV9
cdr3_aa: CAWSRGNEKLFF; cdr3_nt: TGTGCCTGGAGTAGGGGGAATGAAAAACTGTTTTTT; cdr3_length: 12; d_call: -; j_call: TRBJ1-4; clone_size: -; v_call: TRBV30
cdr3_aa: CASSERTGINYGYTF; cdr3_nt: TGTGCCAGCAGTGAGAGGACAGGGATTAACTATGGCTACACCTTC; cdr3_length: 15; d_call: TRBD1; j_call: TRBJ1-2; clone_size: -; v_call: TRBV25-1
cdr3_aa: CAAQGSGGNTEAFF; cdr3_nt: TGTGCCGCCCAAGGGTCGGGGGGGAACACTGAAGCTTTCTTT; cdr3_length: 14; d_call: -; j_call: TRBJ1-1; clone_size: -; v_call: TRBV7-9